Below, 32 T cell receptor beta chains from the same sample are listed, as sequenced in a study of memory CD4+ T cells and cytomegalovirus serostatus. Single viable CD3+CD4+CD8-CD45RO+ cells were sorted as the memory CD4+ T cells. Method: immunoSEQ multiplex PCR; TCRdb's copy keeps in-frame clones and lacks some. The sample has some 59,000 clones; approximately 85% are singletons. Input material: memory CD4+ T cells from blood. These receptors were taken from an adult in good health and CMV-seronegative.

The chain uses TRBV7-9 and TRBJ1-1; D is undetermined. V was shortened by 3 bases and J by 1 base, with 12 bases between the two germline ends. Germline V lookup: CDR1 SEHNR, CDR2 FQNEAQ (reference sequence). The CDR3 loop spans 15 amino acids. CDR3 amino acids: CASSLEGLSNTEAFF. CDR3 DNA: TGTGCCAGCAGCTTGGAAGGTCTCTCGAACACTGAAGCTTTCTTT.

This chain links TRBV2 with TRBJ2-2, with D hard to call. CDR1 and CDR2 from the germline V gene are SNHLY and FYNNEI. This CDR3 has 14 amino acids. V lost 0 bases and J 6 bases, leaving 8 bases between the germline ends. CDR3 region: CASSEARGAGELFF. CDR3 in DNA: TGTGCCAGCAGTGAAGCGAGAGGAGCCGGGGAGCTGTTTTTT.

The chain couples TRBV18 to TRBJ2-1; D unclear. Germline V gene sequence: CDR1 KGHSH, CDR2 LQKENI. Deletions cut 0 bases from V and 8 bases from J, with 11 bases between. This CDR3 contains 14 residues. The CDR3 nucleotides are TGTGCCAGCTCACCACCTTATACCCAGGATGAGCAGTTCTTC. Translation: CASSPPYTQDEQFF.

This sequence joins TRBV28 and TRBJ2-7; possible D gene TRBD1, 5 bases. CDR3 size: 14 residues. Per germline, CDR1 MDHEN and CDR2 SYDVKM. With 6 bases removed from V and 2 bases from J, the gap between germline ends came to 14 bases. The CDR3 bases are TGTGCCAGCAGAGATCAGGGAATTACCTACGAGCAGTACTTC. It specifies CASRDQGITYEQYF.

V and J are TRBV7-9 and TRBJ1-3, with 8 bases aligning to TRBD1. The CDR3 runs to 16 residues. V was pared by 5 bases and J by 0 bases, with 6 bases of the junction left unmatched. Germline V gives CDR1 SEHNR, CDR2 FQNEAQ (reference sequence). CDR3 DNA sequence: TGTGCCAGCAGCACCGGACAGGGACTCTCTGGAAACACCATATATTTT. It translates to CASSTGQGLSGNTIYF.

The J gene is TRBJ2-7, the V gene TRBV29-1; D is perhaps TRBD2 (6 bases). Germline loops: CDR1 SQVTM, CDR2 ANQGSEA. The length of the CDR3 is 13 residues. Trimming left V 4 bases short and J 4 bases short, with 14 bases between. For the CDR3, the DNA is TGCAGCGTTGGCGTTAGCGGTGGTTACGAGCAGTACTTC. Its translation: CSVGVSGGYEQYF.

The V and J genes are TRBV18 and TRBJ2-5, with 9 nucleotides matching TRBD2. Germline trimming cut 3 bases from V and 4 bases from J; bases unmatched to any gene: 9. In germline, CDR1 is KGHSH, CDR2 LQKENI. CDR3 length equals 16 residues. In DNA form, the CDR3 reads TGTGCCAGCTCACCCCTAGGCGGGGGGGTTGGAGAGACCCAGTACTTC. Amino acids: CASSPLGGGVGETQYF.

V gene TRBV6-1 combines with J gene TRBJ2-2; TRBD1 agrees at 8 bases. Germline CDR1 and CDR2: MNHNS and SASEGT. The CDR3 covers 14 residues. V shed 4 bases, J shed 5 bases, and the junction held 3 bases outside the gene matches. CDR3: CASSVRQGTGELFF. In DNA, the CDR3 is TGTGCCAGCAGTGTTAGACAGGGGACCGGGGAGCTGTTTTTT.

The genes are TRBV30 and TRBJ2-3; no clear D gene. From germline, CDR1 is GTSNPN and CDR2 SVGIG (reference sequence). Trimming took 3 bases from V and 0 from J, leaving 7 bases between them. This CDR3 has 13 amino acids. The CDR3: CAWRTPSTDTQYF. The CDR3 nucleotides are TGTGCCTGGAGAACACCGAGCACAGATACGCAGTATTTT.

J is TRBJ1-2 and V is TRBV5-1; D is perhaps TRBD1 (5 bases). With 5 bases removed from V and 7 bases from J, the gap between germline ends came to 18 bases. In germline, CDR1 is SGHRS, CDR2 YFSETQ. This CDR3 spans 14 amino acids. Written as DNA, the CDR3 is TGCGCCAGCAGGTCGGGGACGCAGATTGGTGGCTACACCTTC. It yields the protein CASRSGTQIGGYTF.

This chain connects TRBV30 to TRBJ2-3, with TRBD2 identical over 8 bases. V dropped 2 bases and J dropped 3; count of bases not matched to a gene: 7. This CDR3 contains 15 residues. CDR1 and CDR2 from the germline V gene are GTSNPN and SVGIG (reference sequence). CDR3: CAWSSGGAGTDTQYF. The CDR3 nucleotides are TGTGCCTGGAGTTCCGGGGGGGCCGGGACAGATACGCAGTATTTT.

V and J are TRBV7-6 and TRBJ2-1, with 8 bases that match TRBD2. Trimming cost V 5 bases and J 7 bases; bases outside gene matches: 7. The CDR3 is 14 residues long. CDR1 is SGHVS and CDR2 is FNYEAQ in the germline V gene. CDR3 in amino acids: CASSPRRGANEQFF. In DNA form, the CDR3 reads TGTGCCAGCAGCCCACGGCGGGGGGCGAATGAGCAGTTCTTC. The complete variable domain, with remaining parts taken from reference TRBV7-6 and TRBJ2-1, reads GAGVSQSPRYKVTKRGQDVALRCDPISGHVSLYWYRQALGQGPEFLTYFNYEAQQDKSGLPNDRFSAERPEGSISTLTIQRTEQRDSAMYRCASSPRRGANEQFFGPGTRLTVL.

V usage is TRBV4-2 and J usage is TRBJ1-1; D is undetermined. Germline V gene data show CDR1 as LGHNA and CDR2 as YNFKEQ. V dropped 0 bases and J dropped 6 bases, with 11 bases sitting between them. There are 14 residues in the CDR3. The CDR3 DNA reads TGTGCCAGCAGCCAAGATTGGGGTGGCCCTGAAGCTTTCTTT. It encodes CASSQDWGGPEAFF.

The J gene is TRBJ2-3, the V gene TRBV5-1, with TRBD2 identical over 9 bases. Germline-derived CDR1 and CDR2 are SGHRS and YFSETQ. The CDR3 is 14 amino acids. V lost 4 bases to trimming and J lost 5 bases; unmatched junction nucleotides: 5. The CDR3 DNA is TGCGCCAGCAGCGCGGGAGGGCCCGAAGATACGCAGTATTTT. This gives the protein CASSAGGPEDTQYF.

The CDR3: CASRPRDRAYQPQHF. The CDR3 DNA sequence: TGTGCCAGCAGGCCTCGGGACAGGGCGTATCAGCCCCAGCATTTT. This chain joins TRBV6-6 and TRBJ1-5; 9 bases map to TRBD1. The CDR3 runs 15 residues. CDR1 MNHNY and CDR2 SVGAGI come from the germline V gene (reference sequence). V shed 6 bases and J 5 bases; nucleotides not matched to a gene: 8.

V and J are TRBV5-1 and TRBJ2-1; 11 positions match TRBD2. Germline V gene sequence: CDR1 SGHRS, CDR2 YFSETQ. Losses at the gene ends were 4 bases for V and 8 bases for J; bases not matched to a gene: 8. This CDR3 is built from 15 residues. The CDR3 here is CASSLGVAGGYEQFF. The DNA for the CDR3 is TGCGCCAGCAGCCTGGGGGTAGCGGGGGGGTATGAGCAGTTCTTC.

This sequence joins TRBV29-1 and TRBJ2-1; no clear D. The length of the CDR3 is 11 residues. The germline V gene encodes CDR1 SQVTM and CDR2 ANQGSEA. Trimming cost V 8 bases and J 11 bases, with 16 bases left between them. As DNA, the CDR3 is TGCAGCCCCCGCTGGGGTAATCAGCAGTTCTTC. Translating gives CSPRWGNQQFF.

V is TRBV9 and J is TRBJ1-1; perhaps TRBD1 as D (5 bases). Between the trimmed V and J ends, which lost 0 bases and 6 bases, there was a span of 12 bases. The CDR3 runs to 14 residues. Germline V CDR1 and CDR2: SGDLS, YYNGEE. DNA of the CDR3: TGTGCCAGCAGCGTAGAGGGGAATGAGGCTGAAGCTTTCTTT. It yields the protein CASSVEGNEAEAFF. Together with reference TRBV9 and TRBJ1-1, the CDR3 gives the full variable domain: DSGVTQTPKHLITATGQRVTLRCSPRSGDLSVYWYQQSLDQGLQFLIQYYNGEERAKGNILERFSAQQFPDLHSELNLSSLELGDSALYFCASSVEGNEAEAFFGQGTRLTVV.

V gene TRBV6-5 combines with J gene TRBJ2-5; D not certain. The germline V gene encodes CDR1 MNHEY and CDR2 SVGAGI. V lost 6 bases, J lost 4 bases, and 15 bases lay in between. This CDR3 is built from 14 residues. Here the CDR3 DNA reads TGTGCCAGCAGACCGTTCAGGAGAGCAGAGACCCAGTACTTC. As protein: CASRPFRRAETQYF.

The chain employs TRBV19 and TRBJ2-4, with 8 bases identical to TRBD1. This CDR3 has 15 residues. V lost 3 bases and J lost 7; bases outside the gene matches: 8. Germline values: CDR1 LNHDA, CDR2 SQIVND (reference sequence). The CDR3 bases are TGTGCCAGTAGTATCCTCGGGCAGGGGGCCAACATTCAGTACTTC. As protein: CASSILGQGANIQYF. Looking up the rest from reference TRBV19 and TRBJ2-4 gives the full variable domain: DGGITQSPKYLFRKEGQNVTLSCEQNLNHDAMYWYRQDPGQGLRLIYYSQIVNDFQKGDIAEGYSVSREKKESFPLTVTSAQKNPTAFYLCASSILGQGANIQYFGAGTRLSVL.

The chain couples TRBV9 to TRBJ1-2; 10 bases align to TRBD1. Looked up from germline, CDR1 is SGDLS and CDR2 is YYNGEE. CDR3 length equals 14 residues. Trimming cost V 3 bases and J 6 bases; bases outside gene matches: 5. The CDR3 loop is CASSERQGADGYTF. The CDR3 nucleotides are TGTGCCAGCAGCGAACGACAGGGGGCCGATGGCTACACCTTC.

This rearrangement joins TRBV4-2 to TRBJ1-5; the D gene is possibly TRBD1 (5 bases). CDR1 and CDR2 from the germline V gene are LGHNA and YNFKEQ. The length of the CDR3 is 15 residues. V was shortened by 4 bases and J by 2 bases, with 12 bases between the two germline ends. As DNA, the CDR3 is TGTGCCAGCAGCCGGTCCGGGGCTGGCAATCAGCCCCAGCATTTT. This encodes CASSRSGAGNQPQHF.

CDR3 region: CASSLEGGTNYGYTF. The CDR3 nucleotides are TGTGCCAGCAGCTTAGAGGGGGGGACTAACTATGGCTACACCTTC. The rearrangement joins TRBV7-2 to TRBJ1-2; D may be TRBD1 (6 bases). Germline loops: CDR1 SGHTA, CDR2 FQGNSA. The V end was cut by 1 base, the J end by 0 bases, with 9 bases between. CDR3 length equals 15 residues.

There are a few counts of this clone. The chain recombines TRBV7-2 with TRBJ2-1; D may be TRBD2 (5 bases). Germline values: CDR1 SGHTA, CDR2 FQGNSA. The CDR3 covers 16 residues. V gave up 8 bases and J gave up 7 bases, with 24 bases separating them. For the CDR3, the DNA is TGTGCCAGCTCAACCTACGGACTTGGGCGAAAAAATGAGCAGTTCTTC. Translation: CASSTYGLGRKNEQFF.

This chain links TRBV5-4 with TRBJ2-5; TRBD1 might be the D (5 bases). The CDR3 totals 13 residues. V was trimmed by 1 base and J by 4 bases, leaving 8 bases between them. CDR1 is SGHNT and CDR2 is YYREEE in the germline V gene (reference sequence). CDR3 bases: TGTGCCAGCAGCTTGAAGGGGCCAGAGACCCAGTACTTC. Protein sequence: CASSLKGPETQYF. Full variable domain (outside the CDR3, taken from reference TRBV5-4 and TRBJ2-5): ETGVTQSPTHLIKTRGQQVTLRCSSQSGHNTVSWYQQALGQGPQFIFQYYREEENGRGNFPPRFSGLQFPNYSSELNVNALELDDSALYLCASSLKGPETQYFGPGTRLLVL.

This sequence joins TRBV19 and TRBJ2-7, with D possibly matching TRBD2 (6 bases). Germline V gene lookup returns CDR1 LNHDA and CDR2 SQIVND (reference sequence). V lost 3 bases to trimming and J lost 4 bases, with 16 bases between them. There are 15 residues in the CDR3. CDR3 loop: CASSISGDRRYEQYF. CDR3 nucleotide sequence: TGTGCCAGTAGTATTAGCGGTGACAGACGATACGAGCAGTACTTC.

The rearrangement joins TRBV7-8 to TRBJ1-6; 7 bases are shared with TRBD1. Germline CDR1 reads SGHVS; CDR2 reads FQNEAQ. The CDR3 covers 16 residues. V was pared by 5 bases and J by 9 bases, with 13 bases of the junction left unmatched. CDR3 DNA: TGTGCCAGCAGCCCTAGGGGCGGACAGGCGGGTTCACCCCTCCACTTT. This codes for CASSPRGGQAGSPLHF.

This rearrangement joins TRBV28 to TRBJ2-7; D is possibly TRBD2 (7 bases). This CDR3 spans 14 amino acids. Germline V gives CDR1 MDHEN, CDR2 SYDVKM. V was cut by 2 bases and J by 4 bases, with 12 bases left in between. The CDR3 DNA follows: TGTGCCAGCAGTTTAGGGGGCGGGAGTTACGAGCAGTACTTC. Its translation is CASSLGGGSYEQYF.

This clone was counted only a few times. This rearrangement joins TRBV2 to TRBJ1-2, with D possibly TRBD1 on 6 matching bases. The germline gives CDR1 SNHLY, CDR2 FYNNEI. The CDR3 has 13 residues. The ends were cut back, 4 bases at V and 7 bases at J, with 13 bases in the middle. Here the CDR3 reads CASSVEQGGGYTF. The DNA for the CDR3 is TGTGCCAGCAGTGTTGAACAGGGAGGTGGCTACACCTTC.

The CDR3 sequence is CASSSRGEGEAFF. The CDR3 nucleotides are TGCGCCAGCAGCTCCAGGGGGGAAGGTGAAGCTTTCTTT. The chain uses TRBV5-1 and TRBJ1-1, with 7 bases fitting TRBD1. Germline trimming cut 3 bases from V and 7 bases from J; bases unmatched to any gene: 6. CDR3 length equals 13 residues. Germline CDR1 SGHRS, CDR2 YFSETQ.

This chain joins TRBV7-2 and TRBJ2-5; D gene unclear. The J call may be faulty, since TRBJ2-7 better matches the DNA end. Germline assignment: CDR1 SGHTA and CDR2 FQGNSA. The CDR3 has 12 amino acids. Here the CDR3 DNA reads TGTGCCAGCAGCCCTAGGAACAACGAGCAGTACTTC. Amino acid sequence: CASSPRNNEQYF.

This clone was recorded only once. The chain is built from TRBV7-2 and TRBJ2-6; no clear D gene. CDR3 length equals 15 residues. CDR1 SGHTA and CDR2 FQGNSA come from the germline V gene. V shed 2 bases and J shed 0 bases, with 5 bases lying between them. In DNA, the CDR3 is TGTGCCAGCAGCTTACTCGTCTCTGGGGCCAACGTCCTGACTTTC. It yields the protein CASSLLVSGANVLTF. The variable domain in full, with the rest retrieved from reference TRBV7-2 and TRBJ2-6, is GAGVSQSPSNKVTEKGKDVELRCDPISGHTALYWYRQSLGQGLEFLIYFQGNSAPDKSGLPSDRFSAERTGGSVSTLTIQRTQQEDSAVYLCASSLLVSGANVLTFGAGSRLTVL.